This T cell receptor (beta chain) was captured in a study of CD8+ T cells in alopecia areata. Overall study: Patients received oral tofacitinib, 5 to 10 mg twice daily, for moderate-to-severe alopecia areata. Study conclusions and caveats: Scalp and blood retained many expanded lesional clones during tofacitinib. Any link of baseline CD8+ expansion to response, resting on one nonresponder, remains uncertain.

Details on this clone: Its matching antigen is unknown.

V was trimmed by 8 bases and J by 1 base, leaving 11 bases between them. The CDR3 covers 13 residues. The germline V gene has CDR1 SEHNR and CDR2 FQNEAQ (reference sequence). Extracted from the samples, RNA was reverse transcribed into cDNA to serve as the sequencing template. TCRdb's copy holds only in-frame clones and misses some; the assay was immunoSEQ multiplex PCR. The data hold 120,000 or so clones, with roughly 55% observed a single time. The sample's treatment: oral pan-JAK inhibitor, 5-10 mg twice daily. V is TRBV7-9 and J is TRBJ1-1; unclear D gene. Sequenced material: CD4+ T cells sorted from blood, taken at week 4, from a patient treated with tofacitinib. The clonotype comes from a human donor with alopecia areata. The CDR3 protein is CASHLGPNTEAFF. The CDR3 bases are TGTGCCAGCCACCTGGGCCCGAACACTGAAGCTTTCTTT.